The entry that follows covers one TCR beta chain sequence. Enrolment of Seattle patients took place during active infection, and they were followed longitudinally. The CDR3 sequence is 15 residues long. With V trimmed by 3 bases and J by 2 bases, 6 bases remained unmatched. Germline V CDR1 and CDR2: SGHRS, YFSETQ. The data belong to a study of blood T cell repertoires in COVID-19. Study as a whole: Samples taken during acute and convalescent COVID-19 were collected in the United States, Italy and Spain. Sample material is recorded as cDNA or gDNA derived from T cells, B-cell-depleted T cells, or PBMCs.

Original methodology: Estimation of nucleated cell counts relied on the amplification of reference gene primers. TCRdb's table, derived via immunoSEQ multiplex PCR, lists solely in-frame clones and lacks some. From that table come the V and J calls and clone size; the DNA was used to work out D and trimming. The profile shows 250,000 to 300,000 clones, about 90% of them singletons. The specimen was peripheral blood. The sequence was obtained from a woman aged 25 to 45 with COVID-19, enrolled during active disease. This chain joins TRBV5-1 and TRBJ2-7; TRBD2 aligns across 9 bases. As DNA, the CDR3 is TGCGCCAGCAGCTCTCCTAGCGGGGCTCCCTACGAGCAGTACTTC. Translation: CASSSPSGAPYEQYF.